The entry that follows covers one T cell receptor beta chain sequence. Its antigen is unknown. The source of the sample is a study of post-analysis software for immune sequencing data. For the study at large: The courses of disease that were included comprised relapsing-remitting, secondary progressive and progressive-relapsing multiple sclerosis.

Trimming cost V 7 bases and J 9 bases, with 25 bases left between them. In germline, CDR1 is SEHNR, CDR2 FQNEAQ (reference sequence). CDR3 size: 16 residues. Whole-study findings and limits: Relative to controls, patients had about five TRBV segments at higher frequency, with TRBV5-6, TRBV5-1 and TRBV20-1 among these.

The TCR beta cDNA libraries contained unique molecular identifiers. It was from approximately 0.91 to 9.4 million T cells that approximately 500,000 cDNA molecules came. Each CDR3 protein is one row after TCRdb ran MiXCR on the PCR reads. The sample contains 650,000 to 850,000 distinct CDR3 sequences, about 43% of which appear only once. The genes are TRBV7-9 and TRBJ2-1, with D unresolved. The receptor's source is a girl between 5 and 17 years old with multiple sclerosis. Material: blood. The CDR3 sequence: CASIPFMEIGLGEQFF. Here the CDR3 DNA reads TGTGCCAGCATCCCTTTCATGGAAATCGGGCTGGGTGAGCAGTTCTTC.